Following are 31 T cell receptor beta chains from one sample sequenced in a study of CD8 T cells in Susac syndrome. RNA totalling about 0.45 to 1 ug underwent reverse transcription with random hexamers. In TCRdb, the immunoSEQ multiplex PCR reads were re-called with MiXCR into one record per CDR3 protein. The sample yields under 85,000 distinct CDR3 sequences, approximately 93% seen once. Sequenced material: CD8+ T cells from PBMCs. Receptors were obtained from a human donor with Susac syndrome.

The chain recombines TRBV24-1 with TRBJ2-2; 7 bases match TRBD1. Germline CDR1 KGHDR, CDR2 SFDVKD. CDR3 length equals 14 residues. The ends lost 1 base at V and 7 bases at J; junction bases unmatched: 2. For the CDR3, the DNA is TGTGCCACCAGTGATTTTGACAGGGACGGGGAGCTGTTTTTT. This encodes CATSDFDRDGELFF.

This chain uses TRBV18 with TRBJ2-3, with TRBD2 matching 9 bases. With 5 bases clipped from V and 2 bases from J, the junction kept 2 bases outside the gene matches. The CDR3 spans 14 residues. Germline V gene lookup returns CDR1 KGHSH and CDR2 LQKENI. In DNA, the CDR3 is TGTGCCAGCTCAACTAGCGGGCCCACAGATACGCAGTATTTT. Translation: CASSTSGPTDTQYF. Full variable domain (missing parts from reference TRBV18 and TRBJ2-3): NAGVMQNPRHLVRRRGQEARLRCSPMKGHSHVYWYRQLPEEGLKFMVYLQKENIIDESGMPKERFSAEFPKEGPSILRIQQVVRGDSAAYFCASSTSGPTDTQYFGPGTRLTVL.

In nucleotides, the CDR3 is TGTGCCAGCAGTTTATCTTCCAGGGACTTTTGGCCCCAGCATTTT. Translated: CASSLSSRDFWPQHF. This chain links TRBV12-3 or TRBV12-4 with TRBJ1-5, with D possibly being TRBD1 (5 bases). The CDR3 is 15 residues long. The germline V and J ends were trimmed by 2 bases and 9 bases, with 17 bases remaining between them.

This chain connects TRBV5-4 to TRBJ1-6, with D possibly being TRBD1 (5 bases). The CDR3 length is 15 residues. CDR1 SGHNT and CDR2 YYREEE come from the germline V gene (reference sequence). Between the trimmed V and J ends, which lost 2 bases and 4 bases, there was a span of 10 bases. CDR3 DNA: TGTGCCAGCAGCTTTTGGGGGGAATATAATTCACCCCTCCACTTT. Translating gives CASSFWGEYNSPLHF. Using reference TRBV5-4 and TRBJ1-6 for the parts outside the CDR3, the full variable domain is ETGVTQSPTHLIKTRGQQVTLRCSSQSGHNTVSWYQQALGQGPQFIFQYYREEENGRGNFPPRFSGLQFPNYSSELNVNALELDDSALYLCASSFWGEYNSPLHFGNGTRLTVT.

This chain links TRBV5-1 with TRBJ2-2; 11 positions match TRBD2. The germline gives CDR1 SGHRS, CDR2 YFSETQ. The CDR3 runs 16 residues. V lost 7 bases and J lost 6; bases outside the gene matches: 11. CDR3 nucleotide sequence: TGCGCCAGCGATTCGGGGACTAGCGGTGCCTCCGGGGAGCTGTTTTTT. Translation: CASDSGTSGASGELFF.

This sequence joins TRBV27 and TRBJ2-2, with D unclear. The CDR3 has 11 amino acids. Germline lookup yields CDR1 MNHEY and CDR2 SMNVEV (reference sequence). Trimming cost V 3 bases and J 4 bases, with 0 bases left between them. The CDR3 coding sequence is TGTGCCAGCAGTTTCACCGGGGAGCTGTTTTTT. This gives the protein CASSFTGELFF.

V gene TRBV20-1 combines with J gene TRBJ2-1, with 7 bases matching TRBD1. This CDR3 is 14 amino acids long. The ends lost 5 bases at V and 1 base at J; junction bases unmatched: 5. Germline V CDR1 and CDR2: DFQATT, SNEGSKA (reference sequence). CDR3 DNA: TGCAGTGCTTCCGACAGGGATTCCTACAATGAGCAGTTCTTC. This encodes CSASDRDSYNEQFF.

V usage is TRBV12-3 or TRBV12-4 and J usage is TRBJ2-5; 7 nucleotides line up with TRBD1. The CDR3 consists of 15 residues. V lost 3 bases and J lost 10; bases outside the gene matches: 14. In DNA, the CDR3 is TGTGCCAGCAGTTTGGGAACTGGGACAGTCCTTCACCAGTACTTC. The encoded protein is CASSLGTGTVLHQYF.

The gene calls are TRBV5-1 and TRBJ2-1, with a tentative D call TRBD2 (6 bases). Between the trimmed V and J ends, which lost 4 bases and 5 bases, there was a span of 13 bases. The CDR3 spans 14 residues. Germline V gives CDR1 SGHRS, CDR2 YFSETQ. The CDR3 is CASSPIRGNNEQFF. CDR3 coding DNA: TGCGCCAGCAGCCCGATCCGGGGGAACAATGAGCAGTTCTTC.

This clonotype was observed a single time. V gene TRBV29-1 combines with J gene TRBJ1-6, with D possibly matching TRBD1 (6 bases). The CDR3 extends over 13 amino acids. V was clipped by 5 bases and J by 10 bases, with 15 bases between them. Germline V gene sequence: CDR1 SQVTM, CDR2 ANQGSEA. The CDR3 loop reads CSVTDRRKSPLHF. CDR3 DNA: TGCAGCGTTACGGACAGAAGGAAATCACCCCTCCACTTT.

J is TRBJ2-2 and V is TRBV6-2 or TRBV6-3, with D possibly being TRBD2 (6 bases). CDR1 is MNHEY and CDR2 is SVGEGT in the germline V gene. The CDR3 runs to 12 residues. The V end was cut by 8 bases, the J end by 6 bases, with 10 bases between. CDR3 coding DNA: TGTGCCAGCCATAGGGAGGCCGGGGAGCTGTTTTTT. Translation gives CASHREAGELFF.

The genes are TRBV7-9 and TRBJ2-5, with D uncertain. With 4 bases removed from V and 3 bases from J, the gap between germline ends came to 3 bases. The CDR3 has 11 amino acids. Germline-derived CDR1 and CDR2 are SEHNR and FQNEAQ (reference sequence). The CDR3 bases are TGTGCCAGCAGCTACGAAGAGACCCAGTACTTC. Its translation: CASSYEETQYF.

V gene TRBV30 combines with J gene TRBJ2-7; 8 bases match TRBD1. The CDR3 loop spans 13 amino acids. Germline assignment: CDR1 GTSNPN and CDR2 SVGIG (reference sequence). Germline trimming cut 7 bases from V and 6 bases from J; bases unmatched to any gene: 11. The CDR3 spells CAFSTGDFSEQYF. CDR3 coding DNA: TGTGCCTTCTCGACAGGGGATTTCTCCGAGCAGTACTTC. Complete variable domain (other parts from reference TRBV30 and TRBJ2-7): SQTIHQWPATLVQPVGSPLSLECTVEGTSNPNLYWYRQAAGRGLQLLFYSVGIGQISSEVPQNLSASRPQDRQFILSSKKLLLSDSGFYLCAFSTGDFSEQYFGPGTRLTVT.

V usage is TRBV28 and J usage is TRBJ1-1; D is unresolved. The CDR3 has 13 residues. CDR1 is MDHEN and CDR2 is SYDVKM in the germline V gene. Trimming shortened V by 7 bases and J by 2 bases, and 11 bases separated the two germline ends. CDR3 residues: CASIPQANTEAFF. CDR3 in DNA: TGTGCCAGCATCCCACAAGCAAACACTGAAGCTTTCTTT.

The chain carries TRBV20-1 and TRBJ2-2, with D unclear. The V gene's germline CDR1 is DFQATT and CDR2 SNEGSKA (reference sequence). Trimming removed 3 bases at V and 0 bases at J, with 11 bases between. The length of the CDR3 is 15 residues. The CDR3 reads CSASSGPPNTGELFF. The CDR3 coding sequence is TGCAGTGCTAGTTCAGGCCCCCCGAACACCGGGGAGCTGTTTTTT.

The chain recombines TRBV27 with TRBJ2-5; perhaps TRBD1 as D (8 bases). The V gene's germline CDR1 is MNHEY and CDR2 SMNVEV (reference sequence). The length of the CDR3 is 14 residues. Trimming removed 6 bases from V and 2 bases from J, with 13 bases in between. The CDR3 nucleotides are TGTGCCAGCAGAGACAGGGGAGGGCAAGAGACCCAGTACTTC. It codes for CASRDRGGQETQYF.

The V call is TRBV11-2, the J call TRBJ2-5; D not certain. The V end lost 4 bases, the J end lost 3 bases, and 15 bases lay between the germline ends. CDR1 SGHAT and CDR2 FQNNGV come from the germline V gene. CDR3 length: 15 residues. The DNA of the CDR3 is TGTGCCAGCAGCTCCCCGCCGTACGATAAAGAGACCCAGTACTTC. It encodes CASSSPPYDKETQYF.

This chain connects TRBV29-1 to TRBJ2-2; maybe TRBD1 (6 bases). The CDR3 length is 15 residues. V lost 2 bases and J 4 bases, leaving 14 bases between the germline ends. The germline V gene encodes CDR1 SQVTM and CDR2 ANQGSEA. CDR3 loop: CSVESRDTGTGELFF. DNA for the CDR3: TGCAGCGTTGAAAGCCGGGACACCGGCACCGGGGAGCTGTTTTTT.

The rearrangement uses TRBV12-3 or TRBV12-4 and TRBJ2-7; 10 bases align to TRBD2. The CDR3 is 13 amino acids. Losses at the gene ends were 4 bases for V and 9 bases for J; bases not matched to a gene: 6. CDR3 amino acids: CASSSPSSGRQYF. As DNA, the CDR3 is TGTGCCAGCAGTTCCCCATCTAGCGGGAGGCAGTACTTC.

The chain is built from TRBV5-4 and TRBJ2-5; D gene ambiguous. The germline V gene has CDR1 SGHNT and CDR2 YYREEE (reference sequence). Trimming took 4 bases from V and 3 from J, leaving 13 bases between them. The CDR3 runs 14 residues. The CDR3 DNA follows: TGTGCCAGCAGCCCCTCTGAAAAAAAAGAGACCCAGTACTTC. Amino acid sequence: CASSPSEKKETQYF. The entire variable domain, with the rest obtained from reference TRBV5-4 and TRBJ2-5, is as follows: ETGVTQSPTHLIKTRGQQVTLRCSSQSGHNTVSWYQQALGQGPQFIFQYYREEENGRGNFPPRFSGLQFPNYSSELNVNALELDDSALYLCASSPSEKKETQYFGPGTRLLVL.

The genes are TRBV29-1 and TRBJ1-1; D gene uncertain. Germline CDR1 reads SQVTM; CDR2 reads ANQGSEA. The germline V and J ends were trimmed by 3 bases and 2 bases, with 13 bases remaining between them. The CDR3 has 14 amino acids. The CDR3 loop is CSVDRSGRNTEAFF. The CDR3 DNA reads as TGCAGCGTTGATAGAAGTGGGAGAAACACTGAAGCTTTCTTT.

The gene calls are TRBV15 and TRBJ2-1, with 8 bases aligning to TRBD2. CDR3 length: 17 residues. Germline V CDR1 and CDR2: LNHNV, YYDKDF (reference sequence). With 1 base clipped from V and 1 base from J, the junction kept 6 bases outside the gene matches. The CDR3 DNA is TGTGCCACCAGCAGAGGTAAAGCGGGAGCGTCCTACAATGAGCAGTTCTTC. It encodes CATSRGKAGASYNEQFF.

This chain links TRBV30 with TRBJ2-1; a possible D gene is TRBD2 (6 bases). The germline gives CDR1 GTSNPN, CDR2 SVGIG (reference sequence). V shed 5 bases and J shed 4 bases, with 12 bases lying between them. CDR3 length: 13 amino acids. The CDR3 DNA reads TGTGCCTGGTCCCCGGCGGGGTACAATGAGCAGTTCTTC. As protein: CAWSPAGYNEQFF.

This clonotype was recorded only once. V gene TRBV19 combines with J gene TRBJ1-4; TRBD1 might be the D (5 bases). Trimming pared 5 bases from V and 8 bases from J, leaving 15 bases between. The CDR3 runs to 14 residues. Germline V lookup: CDR1 LNHDA, CDR2 SQIVND (reference sequence). As DNA, the CDR3 is TGTGCCAGTAGTGCTTCCGGGACTGCGGAAAAACTGTTTTTT. Protein product: CASSASGTAEKLFF.

V is TRBV25-1 and J is TRBJ2-2, with D uncertain. Between the trimmed V and J ends, which lost 3 bases and 6 bases, there was a span of 5 bases. This CDR3 comprises 12 residues. Germline V gene sequence: CDR1 MGHDK, CDR2 SYGVNS. The CDR3 spells CASSDHPGELFF. The CDR3 DNA follows: TGTGCCAGCAGTGATCACCCCGGGGAGCTGTTTTTT.

CDR3 DNA: TGCAGCGTTGTGGGCTCCTACGAGCAGTACTTC. This codes for CSVVGSYEQYF. The chain employs TRBV29-1 and TRBJ2-7, with D unresolved. This CDR3 region has 11 residues. With 4 bases removed from V and 0 bases from J, the gap between germline ends came to 4 bases. Germline V CDR1 and CDR2: SQVTM, ANQGSEA.

This chain connects TRBV7-9 to TRBJ1-1, with D unclear. The V and J ends lost 4 bases and 1 base respectively, with 13 bases between them. This CDR3 has 15 residues. Germline CDR1 reads SEHNR; CDR2 reads FQNEAQ (reference sequence). CDR3 amino acids: CASSWPGEGNTEAFF. CDR3 bases: TGTGCCAGCAGCTGGCCCGGGGAGGGGAACACTGAAGCTTTCTTT.

V and J are TRBV7-9 and TRBJ1-2; TRBD1 matches 7 bases. This CDR3 contains 15 residues. Germline assignment: CDR1 SEHNR and CDR2 FQNEAQ (reference sequence). Trimming at V came to 4 bases and at J to 8 bases, leaving 13 bases not matched to a gene. CDR3 nucleotide sequence: TGTGCCAGCAGCTCGACAGGGTTGGGCCTCCAAGGCTACACCTTC. Residues: CASSSTGLGLQGYTF.

The chain recombines TRBV28 with TRBJ2-7; tentative D call: TRBD2 (6 bases). There are 14 residues in the CDR3. Per germline, CDR1 MDHEN and CDR2 SYDVKM. V dropped 1 base and J dropped 7 bases, with 14 bases sitting between them. This CDR3 reads CASSLSGVRREQYF. The CDR3 DNA reads as TGTGCCAGCAGTTTATCGGGGGTACGGAGAGAGCAGTACTTC. The full variable domain, rest sourced from reference TRBV28 and TRBJ2-7, is DVKVTQSSRYLVKRTGEKVFLECVQDMDHENMFWYRQDPGLGLRLIYFSYDVKMKEKGDIPEGYSVSREKKERFSLILESASTNQTSMYLCASSLSGVRREQYFGPGTRLTVT.

The chain joins TRBV12-3 or TRBV12-4 to TRBJ2-7, with unresolved D. The CDR3 loop spans 14 amino acids. V was pared by 6 bases and J by 0 bases, with 12 bases between. CDR3 protein: CASSMDGRSYEQYF. In nucleotides, the CDR3 is TGTGCCAGCAGCATGGACGGACGCTCCTACGAGCAGTACTTC.

The rearrangement links TRBV19 to TRBJ1-1; unclear D gene. The CDR3 extends over 14 amino acids. Trimming took off 3 bases at V and 0 bases at J, with 8 bases between the two ends. Germline CDR1 reads LNHDA; CDR2 reads SQIVND (reference sequence). This chain's CDR3 is CASSIAELNTEAFF. DNA for the CDR3: TGTGCCAGTAGTATCGCAGAGCTGAACACTGAAGCTTTCTTT.